This T cell receptor (beta chain) was sequenced for a study of T cell changes during pregnancy in multiple sclerosis. The assay was immunoSEQ multiplex PCR, and TCRdb's table has in-frame clones only and misses some. Of around 50,000 clones listed, nearly 95% are singletons. The CDR3 loop spans 14 amino acids. Germline loops: CDR1 MNHNS, CDR2 SASEGT. J lost 8 bases, V lost 4 bases, and 6 bases had no gene match. This rearrangement joins TRBV6-1 to TRBJ2-1; the match to TRBD2 covers 9 bases. This sample comprised CD4+ T cells from peripheral blood mononuclear cells, obtained in the first trimester of pregnancy. The receptor was isolated from a female donor with multiple sclerosis, enrolled in a pregnancy study. DNA of the CDR3: TGTGCCAGCAGTGGCGCGGGGGGGCCGTATGAGCAGTTCTTC. Translated, it gives CASSGAGGPYEQFF.